The 9 T cell receptor beta chains given below trace back to one sample, sequenced in a study of technical replicates of blood from several donors. Here immunoSEQ multiplex PCR was the method, and the copy in TCRdb shows in-frame clones only, minus some. The sample carries more than 75,000 clones, approximately 90% recorded once. The material sequenced was T cells isolated from PBMCs. These receptors were collected from a human donor in good health.

V and J are TRBV10-1 and TRBJ2-1, with no clear D. Germline lookup yields CDR1 WNHNN and CDR2 SYGVQD (reference sequence). This CDR3 is 13 amino acids long. Trimming cost V 3 bases and J 5 bases, with 8 bases left between them. The DNA of the CDR3 is TGCGCCAGCAGTGATCTACGGGACAATGAGCAGTTCTTC. Translation gives CASSDLRDNEQFF.

The V and J genes are TRBV7-9 and TRBJ2-7; tentative D call: TRBD2 (6 bases). V dropped 7 bases and J dropped 5 bases, with 21 bases sitting between them. CDR1 is SEHNR and CDR2 is FQNEAQ in the germline V gene (reference sequence). The CDR3 has 15 amino acids. The CDR3 coding sequence is TGTGCCAGCACGGGAGATTTGATGGGGTTTAACGAGCAGTACTTC. This gives the protein CASTGDLMGFNEQYF.

The gene calls are TRBV9 and TRBJ1-3, with D unclear. The CDR3 sequence is 13 residues long. With 0 bases removed from V and 4 bases from J, the gap between germline ends came to 5 bases. Germline V gene sequence: CDR1 SGDLS, CDR2 YYNGEE. The CDR3 here is CASSVGLGNTIYF. The CDR3 nucleotides are TGTGCCAGCAGCGTAGGACTGGGAAACACCATATATTTT.

Concerning this clone: One end of the junction varies from germline; a read error may be responsible. The V gene is TRBV18, the J gene TRBJ1-2; no clear D gene. The CDR3 sequence is 15 residues long. Germline V gene data show CDR1 as KGHSH and CDR2 as LQKENI. CDR3 region: CASSPPSGGVSSRAF. The CDR3 region has the DNA TGTGCCAGCTCACCACCTTCGGGTGGGGTGTCTTCGAGGGCCTTC.

The chain links TRBV11-1 to TRBJ1-1, with 9 bases matching TRBD1. This CDR3 region has 14 residues. The germline V gene encodes CDR1 SGHAT and CDR2 FQDESV (reference sequence). Germline trimming cut 7 bases from V and 1 base from J; bases unmatched to any gene: 4. CDR3 loop: CASMRDRENTEAFF. The CDR3 DNA is TGTGCCAGCATGAGGGACAGGGAGAACACTGAAGCTTTCTTT.

The J gene is TRBJ2-3, the V gene TRBV5-1; 11 positions match TRBD2. The V and J ends lost 2 bases and 0 bases, in that order; junction bases with no gene match: 11. Germline loops: CDR1 SGHRS, CDR2 YFSETQ. The CDR3 has 19 residues. The CDR3 is CASSFTSGRTGISTDTQYF. The CDR3 region has the DNA TGCGCCAGCAGCTTTACTAGCGGGAGAACGGGGATTAGCACAGATACGCAGTATTTT.

In nucleotides, the CDR3 is TGTGCCTGGAGTACGGGGGTCGGGGACAATGAGCAGTTCTTC. Its translation is CAWSTGVGDNEQFF. This chain joins TRBV30 and TRBJ2-1; the D gene is possibly TRBD2 (6 bases). Germline assignment: CDR1 GTSNPN and CDR2 SVGIG (reference sequence). Trimming removed 2 bases at V and 5 bases at J, with 13 bases between. The CDR3 is 14 amino acids.

J is TRBJ1-3 and V is TRBV7-6, with D unresolved. Germline assignment: CDR1 SGHVS and CDR2 FNYEAQ. V was trimmed by 3 bases and J by 4 bases, leaving 10 bases between them. The CDR3 loop spans 14 amino acids. CDR3 in amino acids: CASSFNPSGNTIYF. For the CDR3, the DNA is TGTGCCAGCAGCTTTAATCCTTCGGGAAACACCATATATTTT.

The rearrangement uses TRBV6-1 and TRBJ2-3, with D unclear. V was pared by 6 bases and J by 0 bases, with 7 bases between. Germline CDR1 MNHNS, CDR2 SASEGT. This CDR3 spans 13 amino acids. The CDR3: CASRKLSTDTQYF. The DNA for the CDR3 is TGTGCCAGCAGGAAACTTAGCACAGATACGCAGTATTTT.